These 16 T cell receptor beta chains originate from one sample sequenced in a study of cytomegalovirus exposure and HLA in healthy donors. The PCR made use of 60 Vbeta and 13 Jbeta primers. The protocol was immunoSEQ multiplex PCR, while the TCRdb copy is restricted to in-frame clones and leaves out a portion. The data show approximately 40,000 clones, 65% to 90% seen once. The sample consisted of PBMCs. These receptors came from a woman aged 18 to 35 in good health and CMV-seropositive.

This rearrangement joins TRBV6-1 to TRBJ2-1, with TRBD1 identical over 10 bases. Germline V gene sequence: CDR1 MNHNS, CDR2 SASEGT. This CDR3 contains 16 residues. The J segment lost 4 bases and the V segment lost 3 bases, leaving 6 bases of the junction unmatched. CDR3 amino acids: CASSERDRGSYNEQFF. The CDR3, as DNA: TGTGCCAGCAGTGAGCGGGACAGGGGAAGTTACAATGAGCAGTTCTTC.

In its sample, this clone was seen a few times. This rearrangement joins TRBV7-3 to TRBJ2-6; D not resolved. The CDR3 is 18 residues long. The germline V gene encodes CDR1 SGHTA and CDR2 FQGTGA. Trimming left V 4 bases short and J 4 bases short, with 20 bases between. This chain's CDR3 is CASSSNFGQRSGANVLTF. The CDR3 DNA is TGTGCCAGCAGCTCTAATTTTGGTCAGCGTTCCGGGGCCAACGTCCTGACTTTC.

The chain has TRBV27 and TRBJ2-7; TRBD1 matches 10 bases. This CDR3 has 14 residues. V shed 6 bases, J shed 6 bases, and the junction held 8 bases outside the gene matches. Germline V gene data show CDR1 as MNHEY and CDR2 as SMNVEV (reference sequence). The CDR3: CASRLTGGVFEQYF. For the CDR3, the DNA is TGTGCCAGCAGACTGACAGGGGGCGTTTTCGAGCAGTACTTC.

This clone was detected only a few times. V gene TRBV11-2 combines with J gene TRBJ1-2; maybe TRBD1 (5 bases). CDR1 and CDR2 (germline): SGHAT, FQNNGV. This CDR3 region has 13 residues. With 0 bases removed from V and 7 bases from J, the gap between germline ends came to 9 bases. CDR3 protein: CASSLDRARGYTF. CDR3 in DNA: TGTGCCAGCAGCTTAGACAGGGCGCGTGGCTACACCTTC.

V is TRBV9 and J is TRBJ1-2; TRBD1 matches 7 bases. Germline V gene data show CDR1 as SGDLS and CDR2 as YYNGEE. V shed 0 bases and J 3 bases; nucleotides not matched to a gene: 5. The CDR3 loop spans 15 amino acids. DNA of the CDR3: TGTGCCAGCAGCGTAGGGGACAGCGACTACTATGGCTACACCTTC. It encodes CASSVGDSDYYGYTF.

The chain combines TRBV28 with TRBJ2-5; perhaps TRBD2 as D (7 bases). Germline V gives CDR1 MDHEN, CDR2 SYDVKM. This CDR3 is built from 15 residues. Between the trimmed V and J ends, which lost 0 bases and 6 bases, there was a span of 14 bases. CDR3 protein: CASSLWGGGAKTQYF. CDR3 DNA sequence: TGTGCCAGCAGTTTATGGGGTGGGGGGGCGAAGACCCAGTACTTC.

The chain has TRBV5-1 and TRBJ2-7; D not resolved. There are 14 residues in the CDR3. V gave up 2 bases and J gave up 2 bases, with 11 bases separating them. CDR1 and CDR2 from the germline V gene are SGHRS and YFSETQ. In nucleotides, the CDR3 is TGCGCCAGCAGCTTCCTATCCTACGCCTACGAGCAGTACTTC. It specifies CASSFLSYAYEQYF.

V gene TRBV5-6 combines with J gene TRBJ1-2, with D possibly being TRBD1 (6 bases). This CDR3 has 14 residues. Germline loops: CDR1 SGHDT, CDR2 YYEEEE. Trimming removed 5 bases at V and 4 bases at J, with 15 bases between. This chain's CDR3 is CASRTTGEGYGYTF. The CDR3 bases are TGTGCCAGCAGAACGACAGGAGAAGGCTATGGCTACACCTTC.

This chain joins TRBV7-3 and TRBJ2-7, with a tentative D call TRBD2 (5 bases). The germline V and J ends were trimmed by 0 bases and 6 bases, with 21 bases remaining between them. The length of the CDR3 is 17 residues. The germline gives CDR1 SGHTA, CDR2 FQGTGA. The CDR3 is CASSLTRPPGPGSEQYF. DNA of the CDR3: TGTGCCAGCAGCTTAACCCGGCCCCCAGGTCCGGGGAGCGAGCAGTACTTC. Supplemented by reference TRBV7-3 and TRBJ2-7, the full variable domain reads GAGVSQTPSNKVTEKGKYVELRCDPISGHTALYWYRQSLGQGPEFLIYFQGTGAADDSGLPNDRFFAVRPEGSVSTLKIQRTERGDSAVYLCASSLTRPPGPGSEQYFGPGTRLTVT.

This clone is a singleton in its sample. The chain is built from TRBV11-3 and TRBJ2-1; TRBD2 agrees at 9 bases. The CDR3 has 15 residues. Unmatched junction bases numbered 10, after V lost 5 bases and J lost 8 bases. Germline CDR1 reads SGHNT; CDR2 reads YENEEA. The CDR3 is CASSLGLAGWDEQFF. The CDR3 bases are TGTGCCAGCAGCCTGGGGCTAGCGGGATGGGATGAGCAGTTCTTC.

The genes are TRBV4-3 and TRBJ2-5, with D perhaps TRBD2 (6 bases). CDR1 and CDR2 (germline): LGHNA, YSLEER. Trimming pared 0 bases from V and 7 bases from J, leaving 21 bases between. The CDR3 has 17 residues. The DNA of the CDR3 is TGCGCCAGCAGCCAAGATAGGCTTGGGGGACTCCTTGGGACCCAGTACTTC. Encoded protein: CASSQDRLGGLLGTQYF.

The J gene is TRBJ2-3, the V gene TRBV15; TRBD2 matches 10 bases. Trimming at V came to 5 bases and at J to 1 base, leaving 6 bases not matched to a gene. Germline V lookup: CDR1 LNHNV, CDR2 YYDKDF (reference sequence). CDR3 length equals 16 residues. CDR3 nucleotides: TGTGCCACCAGCGCACGGACTAGCGGTCGCACAGATACGCAGTATTTT. Translation: CATSARTSGRTDTQYF.

Comment on this clone: The same CDR3 can be traced to other DNA sequences in this sample. The CDR3 DNA is TGCAGCGTTGGCGGACTAGCGGGCGTCAATGAGCAGTTCTTC. Protein product: CSVGGLAGVNEQFF. The gene calls are TRBV29-1 and TRBJ2-1; the match to TRBD2 covers 11 bases. The V and J ends lost 4 bases and 6 bases, in that order; junction bases with no gene match: 5. Germline V lookup: CDR1 SQVTM, CDR2 ANQGSEA. This CDR3 comprises 14 residues.

The chain carries TRBV4-3 and TRBJ1-2; D is unclear. The V end was cut by 1 base, the J end by 3 bases, with 15 bases between. Per germline, CDR1 LGHNA and CDR2 YSLEER. The CDR3 is made up of 16 amino acids. The CDR3 sequence is CASSQGEGRLDYGYTF. DNA for the CDR3: TGCGCCAGCAGCCAAGGAGAGGGAAGGTTAGACTATGGCTACACCTTC.

The chain has TRBV7-9 and TRBJ2-3, with TRBD2 matching over 14 bases. This CDR3 region has 17 residues. The junction had 9 bases not matched to a gene; V was cut back by 5 bases and J by 5 bases. In germline, CDR1 is SEHNR, CDR2 FQNEAQ (reference sequence). The CDR3 is CASSIGTSGGYKDTQYF. The CDR3 nucleotides are TGTGCCAGCAGCATCGGGACTAGCGGGGGCTATAAAGATACGCAGTATTTT.

The chain is built from TRBV11-2 and TRBJ1-1; D gene unclear. The ends were cut back, 4 bases at V and 4 bases at J, with 22 bases in the middle. The CDR3 covers 17 residues. In germline, CDR1 is SGHAT, CDR2 FQNNGV. DNA of the CDR3: TGTGCCAGCAGCTCCGCCCGGGAGGAAGGTGGCGGCACTGAAGCTTTCTTT. It codes for CASSSAREEGGGTEAFF.